One sample yielded the 5 T cell receptor beta chains listed below, sequenced in a study of T-cell reconstitution after alpha-beta-depleted transplantation in children. It was with unique molecular identifiers that the TCRbeta library was prepared. MiXCR was run by TCRdb on the PCR reads, yielding one entry per CDR3 protein. The table includes more than 200,000 distinct CDR3 sequences, about 25% detected once. Material: PBMCs, obtained before TCRalphabeta/CD19-depleted stem cell transplant. These receptors all come from a girl aged 2-10 years with Fanconi anemia, due to receive a stem cell transplant.

The V and J genes are TRBV7-6 and TRBJ2-2, with TRBD1 as a possible D gene (6 bases). CDR3 length equals 16 residues. V was trimmed by 5 bases and J by 1 base, leaving 14 bases between them. Germline V gene data show CDR1 as SGHVS and CDR2 as FNYEAQ. The CDR3 loop is CASSGTWTVNTGELFF. CDR3 DNA: TGTGCCAGCAGCGGAACCTGGACAGTGAACACCGGGGAGCTGTTTTTT.

This clonotype was counted many times. The chain employs TRBV20-1 and TRBJ2-1; possible D gene TRBD2, 6 bases. Trimming shortened V by 1 base and J by 0 bases, and 10 bases separated the two germline ends. The CDR3 length is 15 residues. The germline V gene has CDR1 DFQATT and CDR2 SNEGSKA (reference sequence). CDR3 loop: CSARGRGSSYNEQFF. The CDR3 nucleotides are TGCAGTGCTAGAGGGAGGGGTAGCTCCTACAATGAGCAGTTCTTC.

This clonotype was counted many times. The chain has TRBV7-9 and TRBJ2-1; 8 positions match TRBD2. This CDR3 contains 15 residues. Germline CDR1 is SEHNR and CDR2 is FQNEAQ (reference sequence). The ends lost 4 bases at V and 5 bases at J; junction bases unmatched: 7. CDR3 in DNA: TGTGCCAGCAGCTCCCAGCGGGAGTCTGACAATGAGCAGTTCTTC. Its translation is CASSSQRESDNEQFF.

The rearrangement uses TRBV11-2 and TRBJ2-2, with 9 nucleotides matching TRBD1. Trimming at V came to 4 bases and at J to 9 bases, leaving 9 bases not matched to a gene. This CDR3 region has 15 residues. Germline-derived CDR1 and CDR2 are SGHAT and FQNNGV. The CDR3 DNA reads TGTGCCAGCAGCTCCCGACAGGGGGGTATCAGGGAGCTGTTTTTT. It codes for CASSSRQGGIRELFF.

This clonotype appeared a few times. The rearrangement links TRBV25-1 to TRBJ2-1; 7 bases align to TRBD2. The CDR3 loop spans 15 amino acids. V dropped 0 bases and J dropped 6; count of bases not matched to a gene: 5. Germline V gene sequence: CDR1 MGHDK, CDR2 SYGVNS. The CDR3 region is CASSEYFPSGNEQFF. The CDR3 DNA reads TGTGCCAGCAGTGAATATTTCCCTAGCGGCAATGAGCAGTTCTTC.